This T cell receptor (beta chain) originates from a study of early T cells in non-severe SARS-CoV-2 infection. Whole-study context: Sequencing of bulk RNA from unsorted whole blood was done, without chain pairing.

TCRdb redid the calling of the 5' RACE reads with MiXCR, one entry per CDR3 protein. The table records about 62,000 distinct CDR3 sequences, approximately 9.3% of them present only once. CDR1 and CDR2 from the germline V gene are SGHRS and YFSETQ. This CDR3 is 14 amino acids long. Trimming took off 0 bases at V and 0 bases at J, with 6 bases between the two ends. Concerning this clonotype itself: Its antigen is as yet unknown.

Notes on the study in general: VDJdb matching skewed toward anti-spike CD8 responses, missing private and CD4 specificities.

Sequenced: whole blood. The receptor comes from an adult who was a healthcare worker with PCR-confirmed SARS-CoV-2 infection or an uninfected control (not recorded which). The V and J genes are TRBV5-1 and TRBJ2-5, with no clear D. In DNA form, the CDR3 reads TGCGCCAGCAGCTTGGGCTTAAACCAAGAGACCCAGTACTTC. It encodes CASSLGLNQETQYF. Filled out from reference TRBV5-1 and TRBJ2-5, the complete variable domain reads KAGVTQTPRYLIKTRGQQVTLSCSPISGHRSVSWYQQTPGQGLQFLFEYFSETQRNKGNFPGRFSGRQFSNSRSEMNVSTLELGDSALYLCASSLGLNQETQYFGPGTRLLVL.